This is a list of T cell receptor beta chains from one sample in a study of regulatory T cells in long-lasting Graves disease. TCRdb passed the multiplex PCR reads through MiXCR, listing each CDR3 protein once. The sample yields 600,000 to 650,000 distinct CDR3 sequences, under 20% seen once. The data were also submitted as part of a second study, on T cells in Graves' hyperthyroidism and ophthalmopathy.

The sequencing here drew on peripheral blood mononuclear cells (PBMCs), taken at new diagnosis, from a patient treated with antithyroid drugs. The origin of the receptors is a woman aged 25 to 45 with Graves disease. Each CDR3 is given with its conserved first and last residue. A D gene is named only where the DNA matches it firmly. Not every row has a clone size; where given, it reads once, few, many or a size class.

CDR3nt: TGTGCCAGCAGCCGCCTGGGTGTAGGGCGCTACGAGCAGTACTTC
CDR3aa: CASSRLGVGRYEQYF
j_gene: TRBJ2-7
d_gene: .
v_gene: TRBV7-9
abundance: .

CDR3nt: TGCAGTGCTAGGAGTCTAGCGGCGACCTACGAGCAGTACTTC
CDR3aa: CSARSLAATYEQYF
j_gene: TRBJ2-7
d_gene: TRBD2
v_gene: TRBV20-1
abundance: many

CDR3nt: TGCAGTGCTAGAGATTGGCAGGCGGGGTCCGGGGAGCTGTTTTTT
CDR3aa: CSARDWQAGSGELFF
j_gene: TRBJ2-2
d_gene: .
v_gene: TRBV20-1
abundance: many

CDR3nt: TGTGCCAGCTCACCAAGAACTAGCGTCCTCAATGAGCAGTTCTTC
CDR3aa: CASSPRTSVLNEQFF
j_gene: TRBJ2-1
d_gene: TRBD2
v_gene: TRBV18
abundance: few

CDR3nt: TGTGCCAGCAGCCAGGGGGGATCACGGGGCTACACCTTC
CDR3aa: CASSQGGSRGYTF
j_gene: TRBJ1-2
d_gene: .
v_gene: TRBV3-1
abundance: .

CDR3nt: TGTGCCACCGGGCTCCCGGCGAGCACAGATACGCAGTATTTT
CDR3aa: CATGLPASTDTQYF
j_gene: TRBJ2-3
d_gene: .
v_gene: TRBV24-1
abundance: many

CDR3nt: .
CDR3aa: CASSSSWVAFF
j_gene: TRBJ1-1
d_gene: .
v_gene: TRBV6-5
abundance: many

CDR3nt: TGTGCCAGCAGTTTACGGGGGCTTCTTGGCAATGAGCAGTTCTTC
CDR3aa: CASSLRGLLGNEQFF
j_gene: TRBJ2-1
d_gene: .
v_gene: TRBV28
abundance: many

CDR3nt: TGTGCCTGGAGTAAGGCTCAGGGATACGAGCAGTACTTC
CDR3aa: CAWSKAQGYEQYF
j_gene: TRBJ2-7
d_gene: .
v_gene: TRBV30
abundance: few

CDR3nt: TGCGCCAGCAGCTTGGGCGGGACTAGCGGGACCGAGCAGTACTTC
CDR3aa: CASSLGGTSGTEQYF
j_gene: TRBJ2-7
d_gene: TRBD2
v_gene: TRBV5-1
abundance: few

CDR3nt: TGTGCCAGCTGCCGGGACAGGGTCACTGAAGCTTTCTTT
CDR3aa: CASCRDRVTEAFF
j_gene: TRBJ1-1
d_gene: TRBD1
v_gene: TRBV2
abundance: .

CDR3nt: TGTGCCAGCAGTGAAAGGGTGGCAGGGATACGTCACGAGCAGTACTTC
CDR3aa: CASSERVAGIRHEQYF
j_gene: TRBJ2-7
d_gene: .
v_gene: TRBV2
abundance: many

CDR3nt: TGCGCCAGCAGCCAAGTGGGTGCCGGACGGTCCTACGAGCAGTACTTC
CDR3aa: CASSQVGAGRSYEQYF
j_gene: TRBJ2-7
d_gene: .
v_gene: TRBV4-1
abundance: few

CDR3nt: TGCAGTGCTAGAGATTTCCGACCCCCGACGTGGTGGGGGGGAGAGACCCAGTACTTC
CDR3aa: CSARDFRPPTWWGGETQYF
j_gene: TRBJ2-5
d_gene: TRBD2
v_gene: TRBV20-1
abundance: few

CDR3nt: TGCGCCAGCAGAACAAGGCGACCCCTTAACTATGGCTACACCTTC
CDR3aa: CASRTRRPLNYGYTF
j_gene: TRBJ1-2
d_gene: .
v_gene: TRBV10-1
abundance: many

CDR3nt: TGTGCCAGCAGCCCCGGGACAGTCCCCTACGAGCAGTACTTC
CDR3aa: CASSPGTVPYEQYF
j_gene: TRBJ2-7
d_gene: TRBD1
v_gene: TRBV28
abundance: many

CDR3nt: TGTGCCAGCACCGCCCAGGGAGGCGGCACAGATACGCAGTATTTT
CDR3aa: CASTAQGGGTDTQYF
j_gene: TRBJ2-3
d_gene: .
v_gene: TRBV5-6
abundance: few

CDR3nt: TGTGCCAGCAGATTACACATGAACACTGAAGCTTTCTTT
CDR3aa: CASRLHMNTEAFF
j_gene: TRBJ1-1
d_gene: .
v_gene: TRBV6-2/TRBV6-3
abundance: many

CDR3nt: TGTGCCAGCAGCCAAAGGGGCTCGCGGGACAAAAACATTCAGTACTTC
CDR3aa: CASSQRGSRDKNIQYF
j_gene: TRBJ2-4
d_gene: .
v_gene: TRBV11-2
abundance: few

CDR3nt: TGCAGCGCCCCCGGCCCCGGAGCCCAAGAGACCCAGTACTTC
CDR3aa: CSAPGPGAQETQYF
j_gene: TRBJ2-5
d_gene: .
v_gene: TRBV29-1
abundance: .

CDR3nt: TGCGCCAGCAGCCGACGGGACAGGAGGACGGCTAACTATGGCTACACCTTC
CDR3aa: CASSRRDRRTANYGYTF
j_gene: TRBJ1-2
d_gene: TRBD1
v_gene: TRBV4-1
abundance: few

CDR3nt: TGTGCCAGCAGCTTAGAGGTCAGCGCCAAGCAGTTCTTC
CDR3aa: CASSLEVSAKQFF
j_gene: TRBJ2-1
d_gene: .
v_gene: TRBV7-9
abundance: many

CDR3nt: TGTGCCAGCAGTGCCATTTGGGACAGGGACACAGATACGCAGTATTTT
CDR3aa: CASSAIWDRDTDTQYF
j_gene: TRBJ2-3
d_gene: TRBD1
v_gene: TRBV28
abundance: many

CDR3nt: TGTGCCAGCAGAATGTGGCGGGAGGTCCTGATAAATGAGCAGTTCTTC
CDR3aa: CASRMWREVLINEQFF
j_gene: TRBJ2-1
d_gene: TRBD2
v_gene: TRBV5-1
abundance: many

CDR3nt: TGCAGCGTTGGTCGGGGGGCTAGCGGGATCCGAGGCGAGCAGTTCTTC
CDR3aa: CSVGRGASGIRGEQFF
j_gene: TRBJ2-1
d_gene: TRBD2
v_gene: TRBV29-1
abundance: .

CDR3nt: TGTGCCAGCAGTCCCCACCACCTTAGCACAGATACGCAGTATTTT
CDR3aa: CASSPHHLSTDTQYF
j_gene: TRBJ2-3
d_gene: .
v_gene: TRBV28
abundance: .